This T cell receptor beta chain was recorded in a study of radiation and T cells in renal cell carcinoma. Study-level information: Nephrectomy followed 15 Gy stereotactic body radiation by 4 weeks. Study-wide findings and caveats: Pretreatment tumor biopsies were lacking, so baseline clonotypes are unknown.

Stated time point: baseline pretreatment blood. Treatment noted: 15 Gy SBRT to primary tumor, nephrectomy 4 weeks later. Blood was sampled at baseline, 2 weeks and 4 weeks after SBRT. This renal cell carcinoma was of the clear cell type. Some clones are missing from TCRdb's copy, which holds only in-frame ones; the method was immunoSEQ multiplex PCR. The table has 100,000 to 150,000 clones, 80% to 85% seen once. Per the germline V gene, CDR1 is SGHNT and CDR2 is YYREEE (reference sequence). V lost 4 bases and J lost 6; bases outside the gene matches: 7. This CDR3 comprises 16 residues. Points on this clone: Its antigen is unidentified.

The receptor was isolated from a woman aged 60-75 years with renal cell carcinoma. The source was blood, collected from a patient whose treatment included radiotherapy and nephrectomy. The chain carries TRBV5-4 and TRBJ2-2, with 12 bases aligning to TRBD2. The CDR3 DNA follows: TGTGCCAGCAGCCCAAAGGGACTAGCGGGTCCCGGGGAGCTGTTTTTT. It specifies CASSPKGLAGPGELFF. Based on the CDR3 plus reference TRBV5-4 and TRBJ2-2, the full variable domain is ETGVTQSPTHLIKTRGQQVTLRCSSQSGHNTVSWYQQALGQGPQFIFQYYREEENGRGNFPPRFSGLQFPNYSSELNVNALELDDSALYLCASSPKGLAGPGELFFGEGSRLTVL.